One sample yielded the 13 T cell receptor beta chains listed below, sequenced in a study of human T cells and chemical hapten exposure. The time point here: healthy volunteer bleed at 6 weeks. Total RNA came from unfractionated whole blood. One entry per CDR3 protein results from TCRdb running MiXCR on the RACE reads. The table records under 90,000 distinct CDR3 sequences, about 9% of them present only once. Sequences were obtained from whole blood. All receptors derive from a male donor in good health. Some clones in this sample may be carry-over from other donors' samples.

The CDR3 reads CASRRWAPNTEAFF. Here the CDR3 DNA reads TGTGCCAGCAGGAGGTGGGCTCCGAACACTGAAGCTTTCTTT. The chain uses TRBV6-2 or TRBV6-3 and TRBJ1-1; D gene unclear. Germline-derived CDR1 and CDR2 are MNHEY and SVGEGT. The CDR3 is made up of 14 amino acids. V was trimmed by 6 bases and J by 1 base, leaving 12 bases between them.

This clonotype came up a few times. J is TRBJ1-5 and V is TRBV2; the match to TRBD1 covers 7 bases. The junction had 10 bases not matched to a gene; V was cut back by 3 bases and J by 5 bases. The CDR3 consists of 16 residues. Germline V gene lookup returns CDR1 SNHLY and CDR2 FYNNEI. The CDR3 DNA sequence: TGTGCCAGCAGTGAGATTTGGCGTCAGGGGGATCAGCCCCAGCATTTT. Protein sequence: CASSEIWRQGDQPQHF.

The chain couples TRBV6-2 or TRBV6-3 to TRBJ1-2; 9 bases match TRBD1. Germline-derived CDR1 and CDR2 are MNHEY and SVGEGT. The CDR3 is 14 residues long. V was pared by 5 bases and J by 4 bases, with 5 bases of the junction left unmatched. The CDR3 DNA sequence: TGTGCCAGCAGTCCACTGGGACAGGGCTATGGCTACACCTTC. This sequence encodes CASSPLGQGYGYTF.

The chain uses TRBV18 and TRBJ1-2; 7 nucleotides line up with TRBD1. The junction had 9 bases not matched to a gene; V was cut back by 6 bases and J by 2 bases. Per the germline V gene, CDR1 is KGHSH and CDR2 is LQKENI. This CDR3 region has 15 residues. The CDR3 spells CASSPDRIENYGYTF. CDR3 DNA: TGTGCCAGCTCTCCGGACAGGATAGAAAACTATGGCTACACCTTC.

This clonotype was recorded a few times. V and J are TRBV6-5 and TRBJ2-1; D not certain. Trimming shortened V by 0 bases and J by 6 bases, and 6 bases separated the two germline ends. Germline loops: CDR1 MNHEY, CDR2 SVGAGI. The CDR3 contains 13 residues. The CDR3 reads CASSYSSINEQFF. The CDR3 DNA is TGTGCCAGCAGTTACTCGAGTATCAATGAGCAGTTCTTC.

The CDR3 DNA reads as TGTGCCAGCAGCCCTCAACAGGGGAATCAGCCCCAGCATTTT. Protein: CASSPQQGNQPQHF. The chain recombines TRBV5-6 with TRBJ1-5; 7 bases fit TRBD1. V was clipped by 4 bases and J by 4 bases; unmatched bases: 5. This CDR3 comprises 14 residues. The germline CDR1 and CDR2 sequences are SGHDT and YYEEEE.

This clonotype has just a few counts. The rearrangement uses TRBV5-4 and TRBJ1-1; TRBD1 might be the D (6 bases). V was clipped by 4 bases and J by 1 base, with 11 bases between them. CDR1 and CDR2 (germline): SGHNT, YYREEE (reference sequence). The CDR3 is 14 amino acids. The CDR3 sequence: CASSSGQPNTEAFF. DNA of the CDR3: TGTGCCAGCAGCAGCGGACAGCCGAACACTGAAGCTTTCTTT.

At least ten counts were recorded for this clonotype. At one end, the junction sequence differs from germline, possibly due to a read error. The CDR3 nucleotides read TGTGCCAGCAGCTTAAAAGGGGCCGTTGCGATATCTTTT. Its protein product is CASSLKGAVAISF. J is TRBJ1-6 and V is TRBV7-2, with a tentative D call TRBD1 (5 bases). Looked up from germline, CDR1 is SGHTA and CDR2 is FQGNSA. The CDR3 consists of 13 residues.

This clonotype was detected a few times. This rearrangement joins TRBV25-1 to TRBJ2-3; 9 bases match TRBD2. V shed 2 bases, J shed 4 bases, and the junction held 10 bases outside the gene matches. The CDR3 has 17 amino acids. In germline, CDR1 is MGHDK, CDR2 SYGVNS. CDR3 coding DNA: TGTGCCAGCAGTGAAACCCCTCCCAGCGGGAGGCCAGATACGCAGTATTTT. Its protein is CASSETPPSGRPDTQYF.

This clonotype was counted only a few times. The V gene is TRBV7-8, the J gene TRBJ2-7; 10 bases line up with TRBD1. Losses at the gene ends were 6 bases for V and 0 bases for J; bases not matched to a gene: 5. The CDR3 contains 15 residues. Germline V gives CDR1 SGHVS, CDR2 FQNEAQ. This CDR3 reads CASRGGQGISYEQYF. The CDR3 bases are TGTGCCAGCAGAGGGGGACAGGGGATCTCCTACGAGCAGTACTTC.

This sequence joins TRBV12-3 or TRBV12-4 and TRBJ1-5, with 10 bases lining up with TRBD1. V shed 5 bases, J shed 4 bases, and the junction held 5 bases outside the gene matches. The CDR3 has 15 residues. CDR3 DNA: TGTGCCAGCAGTCCGGGGACAGGGGTTAATCAGCCCCAGCATTTT. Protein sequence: CASSPGTGVNQPQHF.

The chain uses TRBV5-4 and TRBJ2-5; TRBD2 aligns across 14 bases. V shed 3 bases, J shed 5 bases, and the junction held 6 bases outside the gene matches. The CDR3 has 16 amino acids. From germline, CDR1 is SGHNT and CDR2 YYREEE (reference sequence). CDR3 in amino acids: CASSWGTSGGQETQYF. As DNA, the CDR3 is TGTGCCAGCAGCTGGGGGACTAGCGGGGGTCAGGAGACCCAGTACTTC.

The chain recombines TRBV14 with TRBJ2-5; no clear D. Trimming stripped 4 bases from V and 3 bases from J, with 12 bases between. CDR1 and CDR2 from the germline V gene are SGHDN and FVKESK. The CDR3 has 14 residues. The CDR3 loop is CASSPVRLKETQYF. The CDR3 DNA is TGTGCCAGCAGCCCTGTACGACTGAAAGAGACCCAGTACTTC.